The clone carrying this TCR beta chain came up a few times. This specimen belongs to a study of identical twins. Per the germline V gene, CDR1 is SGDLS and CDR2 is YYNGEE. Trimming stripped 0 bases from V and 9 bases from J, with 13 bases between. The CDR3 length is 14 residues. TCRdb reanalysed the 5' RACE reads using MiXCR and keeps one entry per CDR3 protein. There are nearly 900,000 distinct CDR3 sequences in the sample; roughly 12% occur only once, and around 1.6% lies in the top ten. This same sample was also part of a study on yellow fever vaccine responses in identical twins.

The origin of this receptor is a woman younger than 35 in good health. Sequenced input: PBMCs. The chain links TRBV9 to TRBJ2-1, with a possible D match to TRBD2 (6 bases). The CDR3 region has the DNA TGTGCCAGCAGCGTAGAGAGGGTGGAGGGTGAGCAGTTCTTC. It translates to CASSVERVEGEQFF. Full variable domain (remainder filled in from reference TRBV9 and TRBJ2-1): DSGVTQTPKHLITATGQRVTLRCSPRSGDLSVYWYQQSLDQGLQFLIQYYNGEERAKGNILERFSAQQFPDLHSELNLSSLELGDSALYFCASSVERVEGEQFFGPGTRLTVL.